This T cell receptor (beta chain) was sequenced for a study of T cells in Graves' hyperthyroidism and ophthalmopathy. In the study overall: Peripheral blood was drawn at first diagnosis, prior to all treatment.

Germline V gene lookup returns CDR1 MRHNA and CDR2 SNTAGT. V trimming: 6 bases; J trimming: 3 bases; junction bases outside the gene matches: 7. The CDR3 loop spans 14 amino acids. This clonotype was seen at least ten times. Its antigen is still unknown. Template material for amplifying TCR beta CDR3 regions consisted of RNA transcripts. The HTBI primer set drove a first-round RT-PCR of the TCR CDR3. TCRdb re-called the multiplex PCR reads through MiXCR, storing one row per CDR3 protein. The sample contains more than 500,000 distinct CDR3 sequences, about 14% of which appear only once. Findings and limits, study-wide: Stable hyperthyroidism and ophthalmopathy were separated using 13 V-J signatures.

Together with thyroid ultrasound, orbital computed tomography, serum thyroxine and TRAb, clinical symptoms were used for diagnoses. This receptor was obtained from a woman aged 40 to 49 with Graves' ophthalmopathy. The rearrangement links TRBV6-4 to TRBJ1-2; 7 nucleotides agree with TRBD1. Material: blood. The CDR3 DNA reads TGTGCCAGCAGCCGACAGGGTCGCGACTATGGCTACACCTTC. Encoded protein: CASSRQGRDYGYTF.